This T cell receptor beta chain appears in the sequencing data of a study of cytomegalovirus exposure and HLA in healthy donors. Study results and caveats: Rare sequences made up most TCRs, while some public TCRs were found in many donors. Subsequent analysis found a tendency for first-cohort TCR clusters to co-occur within the approximately 130 validation repertoires. Associated with cytomegalovirus, according to the listing, were 150 to 200 TCR beta chains.

Libraries were prepared by immunoSEQ multiplex PCR; TCRdb keeps only in-frame clonotypes and omits some of them. The sample carries approximately 190,000 clones, approximately 80% recorded once. Remarks on this clone: Its matching antigen is unknown.

The germline V gene has CDR1 MRHNA and CDR2 SNTAGT. The CDR3 has 18 residues. Germline trimming cut 6 bases from V and 0 bases from J; bases unmatched to any gene: 14. The chain couples TRBV6-4 to TRBJ2-7, with 10 bases identical to TRBD1. The sequenced sample was PBMCs. This clonotype was sampled from a young man in good health and CMV-seropositive. CDR3 residues: CASRLVPGQGIGSYEQYF. CDR3 in DNA: TGTGCCAGCAGGTTAGTACCGGGACAGGGGATCGGCTCCTACGAGCAGTACTTC.